This TCR beta chain stems from a study of T cell responses to AZD1222 COVID-19 vaccine. The data were produced by immunoSEQ multiplex PCR, yet TCRdb's version contains in-frame clones alone and is incomplete. The sample holds about 67,000 clones, around 80% seen once. Findings of the study overall: The reported proportion of spike-specific TCRs targeting unmutated variant regions was nearly half.

On this clone itself: Its antigen is currently unknown.

The CDR3 spans 13 residues. V dropped 5 bases and J dropped 11 bases, with 18 bases sitting between them. Here the sequenced sample was peripheral blood, taken on day 0 of AZD1222 vaccination. V is TRBV12-3 or TRBV12-4 and J is TRBJ1-1; D is possibly TRBD1 (6 bases). This sequence originates from an adult in good health. Written as DNA, the CDR3 is TGTGCCAGCAGTATCCATTTACAGGGTTCGGCTTTCTTT. Its translation is CASSIHLQGSAFF.